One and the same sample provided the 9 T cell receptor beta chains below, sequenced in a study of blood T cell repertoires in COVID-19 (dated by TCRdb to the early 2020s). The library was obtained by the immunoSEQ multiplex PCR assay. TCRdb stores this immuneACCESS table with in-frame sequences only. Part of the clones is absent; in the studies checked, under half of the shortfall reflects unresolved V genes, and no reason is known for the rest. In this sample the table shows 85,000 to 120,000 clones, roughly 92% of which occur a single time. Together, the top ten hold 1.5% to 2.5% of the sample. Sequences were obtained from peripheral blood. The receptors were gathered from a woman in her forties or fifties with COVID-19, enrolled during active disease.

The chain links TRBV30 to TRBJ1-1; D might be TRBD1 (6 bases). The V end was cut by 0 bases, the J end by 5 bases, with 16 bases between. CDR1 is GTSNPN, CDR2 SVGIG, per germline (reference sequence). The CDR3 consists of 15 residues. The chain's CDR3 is CAWSVLWTDRTEAFF. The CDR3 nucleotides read TGTGCCTGGAGTGTACTTTGGACAGATAGAACTGAAGCTTTCTTT.

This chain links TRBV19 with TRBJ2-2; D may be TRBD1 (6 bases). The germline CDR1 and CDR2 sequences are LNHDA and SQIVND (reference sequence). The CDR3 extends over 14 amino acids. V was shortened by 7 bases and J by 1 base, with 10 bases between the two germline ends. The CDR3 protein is CASTGTQNTGELFF. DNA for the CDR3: TGTGCCAGTACCGGGACACAGAACACCGGGGAGCTGTTTTTT.

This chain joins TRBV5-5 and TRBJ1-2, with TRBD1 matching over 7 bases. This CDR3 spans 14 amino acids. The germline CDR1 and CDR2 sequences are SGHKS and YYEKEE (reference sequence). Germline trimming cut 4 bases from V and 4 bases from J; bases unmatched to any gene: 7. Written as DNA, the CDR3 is TGTGCCAGCAGCGTAGAGGGACAGCTCTATGGCTACACCTTC. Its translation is CASSVEGQLYGYTF.

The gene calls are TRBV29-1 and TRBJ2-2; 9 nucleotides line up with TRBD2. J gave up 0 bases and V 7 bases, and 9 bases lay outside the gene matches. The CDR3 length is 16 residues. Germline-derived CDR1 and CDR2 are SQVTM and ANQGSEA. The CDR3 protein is CSAIAGASSNTGELFF. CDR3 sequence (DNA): TGCAGCGCCATAGCGGGGGCCTCCTCGAACACCGGGGAGCTGTTTTTT.

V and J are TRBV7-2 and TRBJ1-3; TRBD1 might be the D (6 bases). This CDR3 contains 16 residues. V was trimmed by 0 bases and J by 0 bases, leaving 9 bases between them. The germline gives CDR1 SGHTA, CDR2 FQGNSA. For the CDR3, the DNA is TGTGCCAGCAGCTTAGCGCTAGGGGGCTCTGGAAACACCATATATTTT. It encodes CASSLALGGSGNTIYF.

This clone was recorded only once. DNA for the CDR3: TGTGCCACCACTCGGGGGGGTAAGGTGGATGGCTACACCTTC. Protein: CATTRGGKVDGYTF. The gene calls are TRBV6-5 and TRBJ1-2, with D tentatively TRBD1 (5 bases). The CDR3 runs 14 residues. Germline V CDR1 and CDR2: MNHEY, SVGAGI. V lost 10 bases and J lost 6, with 21 bases in between.

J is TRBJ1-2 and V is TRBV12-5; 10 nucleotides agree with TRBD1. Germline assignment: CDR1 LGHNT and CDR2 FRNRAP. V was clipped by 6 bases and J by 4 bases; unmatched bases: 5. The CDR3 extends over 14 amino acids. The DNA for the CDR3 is TGTGCTAGTGGAGGGGACAGGGGAGCCTATGGCTACACCTTC. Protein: CASGGDRGAYGYTF. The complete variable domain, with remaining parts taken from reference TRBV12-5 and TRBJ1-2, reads DARVTQTPRHKVTEMGQEVTMRCQPILGHNTVFWYRQTMMQGLELLAYFRNRAPLDDSGMPKDRFSAEMPDATLATLKIQPSEPRDSAVYFCASGGDRGAYGYTFGSGTRLTVV.

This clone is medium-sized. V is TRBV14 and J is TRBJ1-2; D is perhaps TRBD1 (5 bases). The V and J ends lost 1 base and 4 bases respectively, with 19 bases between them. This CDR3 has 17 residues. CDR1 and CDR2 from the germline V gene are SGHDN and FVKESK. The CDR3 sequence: CASSQGARQPSVYGYTF. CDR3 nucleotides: TGTGCCAGCAGCCAAGGGGCCCGACAGCCCTCCGTCTATGGCTACACCTTC.

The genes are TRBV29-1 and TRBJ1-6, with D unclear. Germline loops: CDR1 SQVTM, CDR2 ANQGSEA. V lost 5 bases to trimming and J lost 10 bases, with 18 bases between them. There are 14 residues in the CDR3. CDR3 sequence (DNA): TGCAGCGTTAAGGTCGAGGGCGCGGGATCACCCCTCCACTTT. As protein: CSVKVEGAGSPLHF.